These T cell receptor beta chains were read from a single sample in a study of T cell clusters in autoimmune cytopenias. TCRdb derives one entry per CDR3 protein from the multiplex PCR reads, leaving out DNA. The repertoire table contains over 6,000 distinct CDR3 sequences. A further study also used this sample, focusing on T cell repertoires in aging, cancer and after chemotherapy.

Sequencing was performed on peripheral blood. The source is a human donor in good health. Both conserved end residues are part of each CDR3. The order of the fields is clone size, V gene, J gene, CDR3 protein. Rows give clone size only sometimes, using once, few, many, or a class for an expanded clone.

NA	TRBV6-6	TRBJ1-4	CASSLQPTATNEKLFF
medium-sized	TRBV12-3/TRBV12-4	TRBJ2-7	CASSLRANSYEQYF
medium-sized	TRBV19	TRBJ1-5	CASSSEKTGRRVEPQHF
NA	TRBV6-4	TRBJ1-6	CASSDQASGNSPLHF
medium-sized	TRBV6-6	TRBJ1-1	CASSDLAGTEAFF
NA	TRBV19	TRBJ1-4	CASSIGGTANEKLFF
NA	TRBV6-2/TRBV6-3	TRBJ1-2	CASSYGTESNYGYTF
NA	TRBV5-6	TRBJ1-5	CASSPGGGIAQPQHF
NA	TRBV4-3	TRBJ2-5	CASSQDGLGAQETQYF
medium-sized	TRBV15	TRBJ2-5	CATSRDPSGLETQYF
NA	TRBV24-1	TRBJ1-2	CATTIITGGYGYTF
medium-sized	TRBV6-5	TRBJ2-1	CASRTSLETYNEQFF
NA	TRBV19	TRBJ2-4	CASSHPDRERNIQYF
NA	TRBV15	TRBJ2-3	CATRGGQTDTQYF
medium-sized	TRBV30	TRBJ1-1	CAWKRANTEAFF
NA	TRBV7-2	TRBJ1-2	CASSLAGPRDYGYTF
large	TRBV29-1	TRBJ2-3	CSVGRLAGGRDTQYF
NA	TRBV7-2	TRBJ2-3	CASTHRLAGGQDTQYF
NA	TRBV15	TRBJ2-7	CATSRGINYEQYF
NA	TRBV12-3/TRBV12-4	TRBJ2-7	CASSPGPNSYEQYF
NA	TRBV5-6	TRBJ1-2	CASSLGNNYGYTF
NA	TRBV12-3/TRBV12-4	TRBJ2-5	CASSLSLAGGQGTQYF
NA	TRBV19	TRBJ1-6	CASSMPSGLLNSPLHF
medium-sized	TRBV29-1	TRBJ2-5	CSVTTTGQETQYF
medium-sized	TRBV6-4	TRBJ2-3	CASSDGAGGPDTQYF
medium-sized	TRBV29-1	TRBJ1-1	CSVGGREGGRDTEAFF
NA	TRBV6-5	TRBJ1-2	CASSYGGPYGYTF
NA	TRBV15	TRBJ2-6	CVTSGDDTAGANVLTF
medium-sized	TRBV29-1	TRBJ2-1	CSVWTSASEQFF
NA	TRBV7-6	TRBJ1-4	CASSLARGAQEKLFF